A selection of T cell receptor beta chains follows, all from one sample in a study of cytomegalovirus exposure and HLA in healthy donors. Only in-frame clones appear in the TCRdb table, and some are missing; sequencing was by immunoSEQ multiplex PCR. Here the sample spans about 280,000 clones, 70% to 90% being singletons. Sequenced material: PBMCs. These receptors were taken from a woman between 18 and 29 years old in good health and CMV-seronegative. Both conserved end residues are part of each CDR3. D genes are given only for firm matches. Size is stated for part of the rows, as once, few or many counts, or as a class when the clone is expanded.

D | J | V | length | size | DNA | CDR3
TRBD1 | TRBJ2-7 | TRBV10-3 | 15 | . | TGTGCCATCAGTGAGTTCCGGGACAGGGGCTACGAGCAGTACTTC | CAISEFRDRGYEQYF
TRBD1 | TRBJ1-2 | TRBV10-1 | 13 | . | TGCGCCAGCAGTGCGACAGGGACAGAAGGCTACACCTTC | CASSATGTEGYTF
. | TRBJ1-2 | TRBV28 | 14 | . | TGTGCCAGCAGGGAGACCGGAACCGTCTATGGCTACACCTTC | CASRETGTVYGYTF
. | TRBJ2-5 | TRBV19 | 16 | once | TGTGCCAGTAGTTCCGACCTGACAGACTTTCGGAAGACCCAGTACTTC | CASSSDLTDFRKTQYF
. | TRBJ2-1 | TRBV13 | 15 | . | TGTGCCAGCAGCGCGGGACCCTCCGACTACAATGAGCAGTTCTTC | CASSAGPSDYNEQFF
TRBD2 | TRBJ2-3 | TRBV29-1 | 18 | once | TGCAGCGCCTCCGGGGGGACTAGCGGGAGTTTTTGGACAGATACGCAGTATTTT | CSASGGTSGSFWTDTQYF
. | TRBJ2-3 | TRBV6-5 | 14 | . | TGTGCCAGCAGTTACTCTTCCAGGACAGATACGCAGTATTTT | CASSYSSRTDTQYF
. | TRBJ1-3 | TRBV28 | 14 | . | TGTGCCAGCGGACGGGATGTCTCTGGAAACACCATATATTTT | CASGRDVSGNTIYF
TRBD2 | TRBJ2-1 | TRBV28 | 15 | . | TGTGCCAGCAGTTTAGGTCTAGCGGGAGCCCTTGAGCAGTTCTTC | CASSLGLAGALEQFF
. | TRBJ1-2 | TRBV28 | 14 | . | TGTGCCAGCAGACCGACCGTGGAGGAAGGTGGCTACACCTTC | CASRPTVEEGGYTF
. | TRBJ1-3 | TRBV5-4 | 15 | . | TGTGCCAGCAGCGCGGGAGTAAGGGTGGGAAACACCATATATTTT | CASSAGVRVGNTIYF
. | TRBJ2-7 | TRBV25-1 | 14 | . | TGTGCCAGCAGTGAATCCCGCAGGGGATACGAGCAGTACTTC | CASSESRRGYEQYF
TRBD1 | TRBJ2-3 | TRBV5-4 | 15 | . | TGTGCCAGTGGCACCGGGACAGGGGGCTCAGATACGCAGTATTTT | CASGTGTGGSDTQYF
TRBD1 | TRBJ1-1 | TRBV6-5 | 15 | . | TGTGCCAGCAGTTTGACAGGGGGTACGAACACTGAAGCTTTCTTT | CASSLTGGTNTEAFF
. | TRBJ1-5 | TRBV4-1 | 16 | . | TGCGCCAGCAGCCATCCCCAAGGAGTCAGCAATCAGCCCCAGCATTTT | CASSHPQGVSNQPQHF
. | TRBJ1-1 | TRBV7-6 | 15 | . | TGTGCCAGCAGCTTGTTCTGGGGCGAGAACACTGAAGCTTTCTTT | CASSLFWGENTEAFF
TRBD1 | TRBJ2-7 | TRBV7-2 | 14 | . | TGTGCCAGCAGCCCCAGACAGGGGTGGTACGAGCAGTACTTC | CASSPRQGWYEQYF
. | TRBJ1-2 | TRBV19 | 15 | few | TGTGCCAGTAGTATCCACAGGATCACCGCCGAGGGCTACACCTTC | CASSIHRITAEGYTF
TRBD1 | TRBJ2-5 | TRBV10-1 | 13 | . | TGCGCCAGCAGCAAGACAGGGATTGAGACCCAGTACTTC | CASSKTGIETQYF
TRBD2 | TRBJ2-7 | TRBV25-1 | 14 | . | TGTGCCAGCAGTGATGCGGGAGCAACCTACGAGCAGTACTTC | CASSDAGATYEQYF
TRBD1 | TRBJ2-1 | TRBV6-1 | 14 | . | TGTGCCAGCAGTGTACGGACAGGGGGTGGTGAGCAGTTCTTC | CASSVRTGGGEQFF
. | TRBJ1-5 | TRBV7-9 | 13 | . | TGTGCCAGCAGCCAAGACGGGTATCGGCCCCAGCATTTT | CASSQDGYRPQHF
. | TRBJ1-2 | TRBV7-9 | 16 | . | TGTGCCAGCAGCTTTAACAGGGCAGGGCGAAACTATGGCTACACCTTC | CASSFNRAGRNYGYTF
. | TRBJ1-5 | TRBV27 | 14 | . | TGTGCCAACACCTTGGGGGGGGCTCGGCAGCCCCAGCATTTT | CANTLGGARQPQHF
TRBD1 | TRBJ2-3 | TRBV6-1 | 15 | . | TGTGCCAAGACAGGGGGCCAAACTAGCACAGATACGCAGTATTTT | CAKTGGQTSTDTQYF
TRBD1 | TRBJ2-1 | TRBV10-2 | 14 | . | TGCGCCAGCACCTCGACAGGGTTCGGCGATGAGCAGTTCTTC | CASTSTGFGDEQFF
TRBD2 | TRBJ2-7 | TRBV5-5 | 15 | . | TGTGCCAGCAGCTTGGGACGGGGGGTGTCCTACGAGCAGTACTTC | CASSLGRGVSYEQYF
TRBD1 | TRBJ1-1 | TRBV7-8 | 21 | . | TGTGCCAGCAGCTTATTGCCGCTGGGACTCTTCTTGACAGGGAACAGCACTGAAGCTTTCTTT | CASSLLPLGLFLTGNSTEAFF
. | TRBJ2-3 | TRBV11-2 | 16 | . | TGTGCCAGCAGCTGGGGGTCGGCGGGGCTGCAGGGTACGCAGTATTTT | CASSWGSAGLQGTQYF
. | TRBJ2-7 | TRBV11-1 | 16 | . | TGTGCCAGCAGCTTAGAGCCGGGGATGGGGATACACGAGCAGTACTTC | CASSLEPGMGIHEQYF
TRBD1 | TRBJ2-1 | TRBV20-1 | 11 | . | TGCAGTGCTAGAACCGGGACAGCCCAGTTCTTC | CSARTGTAQFF
. | TRBJ2-2 | TRBV19 | 14 | . | TGTGCCAGTAGTGCGGGGAGGAACACCGGGGAGCTGTTTTTT | CASSAGRNTGELFF
. | TRBJ1-1 | TRBV2 | 14 | . | TGTGCCAGCGGCCCCCGGGAGGAGTACACTGAAGCTTTCTTT | CASGPREEYTEAFF
. | TRBJ2-7 | TRBV4-1 | 15 | . | TGCGCCAGCAGCCCTACGGTTTTAGGGGCCTACGAGCAGTACTTC | CASSPTVLGAYEQYF
TRBD2 | TRBJ2-3 | TRBV12-5 | 15 | . | TGTGCTAGTGGTCTCGGGACTAGCGCCACAGATACGCAGTATTTT | CASGLGTSATDTQYF
TRBD1 | TRBJ1-4 | TRBV6-5 | 15 | . | TGTGCCAGCAGTCGTATTCAGGGGGTTAATGAAAAACTGTTTTTT | CASSRIQGVNEKLFF
TRBD2 | TRBJ2-7 | TRBV7-9 | 14 | . | TGTGCCAGCAGTCCGACGGGACTAGCCTACGAGCAGTACTTC | CASSPTGLAYEQYF
. | TRBJ2-5 | TRBV18 | 16 | . | TGTGCCAGCTCACCGCTGGCGGGTGGTTTACAAGAGACCCAGTACTTC | CASSPLAGGLQETQYF
TRBD2 | TRBJ2-3 | TRBV7-2 | 15 | . | TGTGCCAGCAGCTTACTAGCGGGAGTCCGAGATACGCAGTATTTT | CASSLLAGVRDTQYF
TRBD1 | TRBJ1-4 | TRBV7-6 | 16 | . | TGTGCCAACACGGGGGGTCGGGGGACAGGGCCCCAAAAACTGTTTTTT | CANTGGRGTGPQKLFF
TRBD1 | TRBJ1-1 | TRBV4-1 | 18 | . | TGCGCCAGCAGCCAAGACCAGGACAGGGGGCCATGGAACACTGAAGCTTTCTTT | CASSQDQDRGPWNTEAFF
. | TRBJ2-1 | TRBV6-1 | 12 | . | TGTGCCAGCAGTGTCGACGCAGGGGAGCAGTTCTTC | CASSVDAGEQFF
TRBD2 | TRBJ2-3 | TRBV28 | 16 | . | TGTGCCAGCAGTTCTAACTGGGCGGGAGGGCCTGGTACGCAGTATTTT | CASSSNWAGGPGTQYF
TRBD1 | TRBJ2-6 | TRBV5-1 | 17 | . | TGCGCCAGCAGCCCCGGTACAGGGGGCTCTGGGGCCAACGTCCTGACTTTC | CASSPGTGGSGANVLTF
TRBD1 | TRBJ1-1 | TRBV5-1 | 14 | . | TGCGCCAGCAGCGTCCGGACAGGGGTCTCTGAAGCTTTCTTT | CASSVRTGVSEAFF
. | TRBJ2-3 | TRBV28 | 13 | . | TGTGCCAGTCAGATTACAGACACAGATACGCAGTATTTT | CASQITDTDTQYF
TRBD1 | TRBJ1-2 | TRBV5-1 | 17 | . | TGCGCCAGCAGCTTGGCGTTGGACAGGGGGGTAAACTATGGCTACACCTTC | CASSLALDRGVNYGYTF
TRBD1 | TRBJ2-7 | TRBV2 | 15 | . | TGTGCCAGCAGTGATCCCGGACAGGGGGACTACGAGCAGTACTTC | CASSDPGQGDYEQYF
. | TRBJ1-2 | TRBV7-2 | 14 | . | TGTGCCAACAGAAAGGTGGACAGCGACTATGGCTACACCTTC | CANRKVDSDYGYTF
TRBD2 | TRBJ2-7 | TRBV27 | 14 | . | TGTGCCAGCAGTCTTGAGGGACTAGCATCCGAGCAGTACTTC | CASSLEGLASEQYF
TRBD1 | TRBJ1-5 | TRBV28 | 14 | . | TGTGCCAGCAGTTTAATGACAGGGGGACAGCCCCAGCATTTT | CASSLMTGGQPQHF
. | TRBJ1-2 | TRBV6-1 | 15 | few | TGTGCCAGCAGCGGGGGTTGGCGGCTTAACTATGGCTACACCTTC | CASSGGWRLNYGYTF
TRBD2 | TRBJ2-7 | TRBV27 | 13 | . | TGTGCCAGCACCCCTGCGGGGGCCTACGAGCAGTACTTC | CASTPAGAYEQYF
. | TRBJ1-2 | TRBV9 | 13 | . | TGTGCCAGTGACCGCCGGGGGAGCTATGGCTACACCTTC | CASDRRGSYGYTF
TRBD2 | TRBJ2-1 | TRBV6-5 | 15 | . | TGTGCCAGCAGTCAACGCGGGAGGGCCATCGAGGAGCAGTTCTTC | CASSQRGRAIEEQFF
TRBD1 | TRBJ2-7 | TRBV10-3 | 11 | once | TGTGCCACCCAAACAGGGGACGAGCAGTACTTC | CATQTGDEQYF
. | TRBJ1-5 | TRBV28 | 15 | once | TGTGCCAGCATCTCGGGGGGTCCGATTAATCAGCCCCAGCATTTT | CASISGGPINQPQHF
. | TRBJ2-1 | TRBV9 | 12 | . | TGTGCCAGCGGGCAGGGGAACAATGAGCAGTTCTTC | CASGQGNNEQFF
TRBD1 | TRBJ1-4 | TRBV4-3 | 15 | . | TGCGCCAGCAGCCAGAAGGGGACAGGGGAGGAAAAACTGTTTTTT | CASSQKGTGEEKLFF
TRBD2 | TRBJ2-1 | TRBV25-1 | 17 | . | TGTGCCAGCAGTGCCCGGAATCGACTAGCGACGTACAATGAGCAGTTCTTC | CASSARNRLATYNEQFF